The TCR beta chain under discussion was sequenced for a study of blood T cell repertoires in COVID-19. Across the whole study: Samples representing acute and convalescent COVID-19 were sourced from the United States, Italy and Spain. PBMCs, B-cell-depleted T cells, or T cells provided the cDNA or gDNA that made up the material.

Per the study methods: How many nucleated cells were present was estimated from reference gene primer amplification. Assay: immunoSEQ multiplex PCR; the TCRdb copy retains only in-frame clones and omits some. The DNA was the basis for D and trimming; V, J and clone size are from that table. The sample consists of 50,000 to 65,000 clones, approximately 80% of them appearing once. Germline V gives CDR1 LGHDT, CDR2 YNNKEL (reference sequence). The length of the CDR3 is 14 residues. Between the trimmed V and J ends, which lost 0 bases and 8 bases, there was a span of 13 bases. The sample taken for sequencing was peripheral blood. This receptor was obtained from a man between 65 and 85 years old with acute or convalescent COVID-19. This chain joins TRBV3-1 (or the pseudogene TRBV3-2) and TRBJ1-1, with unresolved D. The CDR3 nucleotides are TGTGCCAGCAGCCAAGACGGCGGGCTAGGGGAAGCTTTCTTT. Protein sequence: CASSQDGGLGEAFF.